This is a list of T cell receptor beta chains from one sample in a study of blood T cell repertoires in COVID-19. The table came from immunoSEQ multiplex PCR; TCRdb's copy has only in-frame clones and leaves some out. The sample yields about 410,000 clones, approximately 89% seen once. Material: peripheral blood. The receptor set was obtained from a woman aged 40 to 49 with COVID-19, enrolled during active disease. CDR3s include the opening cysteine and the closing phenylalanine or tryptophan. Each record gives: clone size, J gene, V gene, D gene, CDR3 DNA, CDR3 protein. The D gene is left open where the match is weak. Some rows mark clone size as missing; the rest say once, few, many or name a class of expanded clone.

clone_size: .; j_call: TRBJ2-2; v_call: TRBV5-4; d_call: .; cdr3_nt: TGTGCCAGCAGCTTGGTAGCAGGGGCAGTGACCGGGGAGCTGTTTTTT; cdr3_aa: CASSLVAGAVTGELFF
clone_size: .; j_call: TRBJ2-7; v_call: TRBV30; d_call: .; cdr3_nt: TGTGCCTGGAGAATAGGGGCTTCCTACGAGCAGTACTTC; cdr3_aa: CAWRIGASYEQYF
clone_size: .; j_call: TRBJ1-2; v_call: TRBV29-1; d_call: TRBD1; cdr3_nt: TGCAGCGTTTCTGGACAGGGAGCTAACTATGGCTACACCTTC; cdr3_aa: CSVSGQGANYGYTF
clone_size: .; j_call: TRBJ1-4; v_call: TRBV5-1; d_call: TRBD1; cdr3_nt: TGCGCCAGCAGCGACGGACAGGGTGGTAATGAAAAACTGTTTTTT; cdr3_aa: CASSDGQGGNEKLFF
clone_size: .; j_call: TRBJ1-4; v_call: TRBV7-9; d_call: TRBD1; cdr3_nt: TGTGCCAGCAGCTCTGACAGGGGAAGTTGGTATAATGAAAAACTGTTTTTT; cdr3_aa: CASSSDRGSWYNEKLFF
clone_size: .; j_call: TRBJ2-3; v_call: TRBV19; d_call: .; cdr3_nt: TGTGCCAGCCATAAAACGGGACACATTAACACAGATACGCAGTATTTT; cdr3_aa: CASHKTGHINTDTQYF
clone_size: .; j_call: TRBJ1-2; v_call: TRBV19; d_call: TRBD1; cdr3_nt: TGTGCCAGTAGTAGTCCTCGGGACAGCTACTATGGCTACACCTTC; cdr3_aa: CASSSPRDSYYGYTF
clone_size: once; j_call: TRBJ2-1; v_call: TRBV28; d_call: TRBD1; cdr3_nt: TGTGCCACACACCGGGACAGGGTAGTCAATGAGCAGTTCTTC; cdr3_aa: CATHRDRVVNEQFF
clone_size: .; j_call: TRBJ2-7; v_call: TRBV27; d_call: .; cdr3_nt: TGTGCCAGCAGTTATATGAAGGACAGATTCCACGAGCAGTACTTC; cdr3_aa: CASSYMKDRFHEQYF
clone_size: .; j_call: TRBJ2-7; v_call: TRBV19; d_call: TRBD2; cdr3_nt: TGTGCCAGTAGTATCGGGGGGATCTACGAGCAGTACTTC; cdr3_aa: CASSIGGIYEQYF